A selection of T cell receptor beta chains follows, all from one sample in a study of cytomegalovirus exposure and HLA in healthy donors. Measured with immunoSEQ multiplex PCR; TCRdb has only the in-frame clones, and not every one. Here the sample spans about 82,000 clones, 70% to 75% being singletons. The sequenced sample was PBMCs. The receptors were sampled from a woman in her forties or fifties in good health and CMV-seropositive. The CDR3 runs from the conserved cysteine through the conserved F or W. The D gene is left open where the match is weak.

d_call: NA; v_call: TRBV10-1; cdr3_aa: CASSESPELSTDTQYF
d_call: TRBD2; v_call: TRBV10-2; cdr3_aa: CASSERETDTQYF
d_call: TRBD1; v_call: TRBV7-8; cdr3_aa: CASSLVRDRNTEAFF
d_call: NA; v_call: TRBV6-1; cdr3_aa: CASSGVNQPQHF
d_call: TRBD2; v_call: TRBV9; cdr3_aa: CASSVGLAADWETQYF
d_call: NA; v_call: TRBV6-1; cdr3_aa: CASSELGAGNTEAFF
d_call: NA; v_call: TRBV2; cdr3_aa: CASSVPRDPDTQYF
d_call: TRBD2; v_call: TRBV4-2; cdr3_aa: CASSYGTSGRETQYF
d_call: TRBD1; v_call: TRBV6-5; cdr3_aa: CASSYSGTGRQPQHF
d_call: TRBD2; v_call: TRBV5-4; cdr3_aa: CASSPRLAGVSEQYF
d_call: NA; v_call: TRBV7-9; cdr3_aa: CALARDSYGYTF
d_call: NA; v_call: TRBV2; cdr3_aa: CASSMPGGDYEQYF
d_call: TRBD1; v_call: TRBV2; cdr3_aa: CASSDWTGSTEAFF
d_call: TRBD1; v_call: TRBV29-1; cdr3_aa: CSVGGTGIDQPQHF
d_call: NA; v_call: TRBV2; cdr3_aa: CASSVESNQPQHF
d_call: NA; v_call: TRBV4-2; cdr3_aa: CASSQDSRGGVNYGYTF
d_call: NA; v_call: TRBV9; cdr3_aa: CASSETGELFF
d_call: TRBD1; v_call: TRBV28; cdr3_aa: CASIRQGFYGYTF
d_call: NA; v_call: TRBV18; cdr3_aa: CASSPEQVGHGGYTF
d_call: TRBD1; v_call: TRBV7-8; cdr3_aa: CASSLYGTVYQETQYF
d_call: TRBD2; v_call: TRBV30; cdr3_aa: CAWSFAGTSRGDTQYF
d_call: NA; v_call: TRBV7-9; cdr3_aa: CASSLPGEQYF
d_call: TRBD1; v_call: TRBV10-3; cdr3_aa: CAIRATGSGETQYF
d_call: NA; v_call: TRBV19; cdr3_aa: CASRHTAYNEQFF
d_call: TRBD2; v_call: TRBV10-1; cdr3_aa: CASSVRSGRGETQYF
d_call: NA; v_call: TRBV10-3; cdr3_aa: CASWQSGEGYTF
d_call: TRBD2; v_call: TRBV4-1; cdr3_aa: CASSPGLAGPTGELFF
d_call: NA; v_call: TRBV6-4; cdr3_aa: CASSEVLVGVNEQYF
d_call: NA; v_call: TRBV5-6; cdr3_aa: CASSSGLIYEQYF
d_call: TRBD1; v_call: TRBV28; cdr3_aa: CASSYSGGSEKLFF
d_call: TRBD1; v_call: TRBV19; cdr3_aa: CASSIADRARTGNTIYF
d_call: TRBD2; v_call: TRBV7-3; cdr3_aa: CASSSGLAGLGGELFF
d_call: TRBD2; v_call: TRBV30; cdr3_aa: CAWSWAGARYEQYF
d_call: NA; v_call: TRBV28; cdr3_aa: CASSLQGYEQYF
d_call: NA; v_call: TRBV6-6; cdr3_aa: CASKRDFGLDTQYF
d_call: NA; v_call: TRBV9; cdr3_aa: CASSVGGSSTDTQYF
d_call: TRBD2; v_call: TRBV4-1; cdr3_aa: CASSQGRLAPTYEQYF
d_call: NA; v_call: TRBV5-6; cdr3_aa: CASSLRGLGEKLFF
d_call: NA; v_call: TRBV6-1; cdr3_aa: CASSSALTGRAFF
d_call: TRBD1; v_call: TRBV5-6; cdr3_aa: CASSLRTGGRNTEAFF